The T cell receptor beta chain under discussion was sequenced for a study of shared clonotypes between healthy human individuals. CDR1 SGHTA and CDR2 FQGNSA come from the germline V gene. The CDR3 runs 16 residues. With 5 bases clipped from V and 0 bases from J, the junction kept 5 bases outside the gene matches. Data came from immunoSEQ multiplex PCR; TCRdb stores just in-frame clones and leaves some out. Among about 680,000 clones, approximately 79% were seen once, and the ten largest hold around 2%. Sequenced sample: memory CD4+ T cells sorted from blood. Subset reported: CD45RA-negative fraction. The origin of this receptor is a woman aged 25 to 39 in good health. The chain uses TRBV7-2 and TRBJ2-1; 9 positions match TRBD2. The CDR3 bases are TGTGCCAGCAGCCGGCGGGGGGGGAACTCCTACAATGAGCAGTTCTTC. It translates to CASSRRGGNSYNEQFF.